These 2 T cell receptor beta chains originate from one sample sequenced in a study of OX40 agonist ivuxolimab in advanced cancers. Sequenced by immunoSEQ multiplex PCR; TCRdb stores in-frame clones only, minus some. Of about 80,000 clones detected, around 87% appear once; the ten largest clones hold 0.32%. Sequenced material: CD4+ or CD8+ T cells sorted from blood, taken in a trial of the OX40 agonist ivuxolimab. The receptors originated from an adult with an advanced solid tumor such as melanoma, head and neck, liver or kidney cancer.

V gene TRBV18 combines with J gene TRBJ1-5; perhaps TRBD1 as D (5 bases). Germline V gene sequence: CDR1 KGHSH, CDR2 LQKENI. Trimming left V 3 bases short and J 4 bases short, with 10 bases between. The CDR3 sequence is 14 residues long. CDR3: CASSPQKGNQPQHF. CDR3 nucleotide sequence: TGTGCCAGCTCACCGCAAAAGGGGAATCAGCCCCAGCATTTT.

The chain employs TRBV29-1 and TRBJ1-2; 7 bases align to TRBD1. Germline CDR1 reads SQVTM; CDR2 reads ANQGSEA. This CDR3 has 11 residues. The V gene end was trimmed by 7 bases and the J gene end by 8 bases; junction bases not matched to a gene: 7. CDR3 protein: CSAKGAWGYTF. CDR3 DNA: TGCAGCGCTAAGGGGGCTTGGGGCTACACCTTC.